The rows below give T cell receptor beta chains drawn from one sample of a study of CD8 T cells in Susac syndrome. TCRdb used MiXCR to reprocess the immunoSEQ multiplex PCR reads, holding one entry per CDR3 protein. The sample has roughly 200,000 distinct CDR3 sequences; around 95% are singletons. Sequenced: CD8+ T cells from PBMCs. The receptors come from a human donor with multiple sclerosis. CDR3s include the opening cysteine and the closing phenylalanine or tryptophan. A D gene is named only where the DNA matches it firmly. Clone size appears in some rows only: once, few, many, or a class for an expanded clone.

.	TRBV9	TRBJ2-7	.	TGTGCCAGCAGCGTAGAGGGAGTAGAGGACGAGCAGTACTTC	CASSVEGVEDEQYF
.	TRBV20-1	TRBJ2-7	TRBD2	TGCAGTGCCGCAGGGACTAGCGGGAGGCGTTGGGAGCAGTACTTC	CSAAGTSGRRWEQYF
.	TRBV3-1	TRBJ2-4	.	TGTGCCAGCAGCCAAGTGGTGCTTGGAGTAGCCAAAAACATTCAGTACTTC	CASSQVVLGVAKNIQYF
.	TRBV20-1	TRBJ2-7	.	TGCAGTGCTAGAGAGGACTGGGTGTACGAGCAGTACTTC	CSAREDWVYEQYF
.	TRBV29-1	TRBJ2-2	.	TGCAGCGTGCCTTGGGGGGCCGGGGAGCTGTTTTTT	CSVPWGAGELFF
.	TRBV9	TRBJ2-7	TRBD2	TGTGCCAGCAGCGTGGGGACTAGCGGCTACGAGCAGTACTTC	CASSVGTSGYEQYF
.	TRBV3-1	TRBJ2-7	TRBD2	TGTGCCAGCAGCCAAGACGGGGGGGTCTACGAGCAGTACTTC	CASSQDGGVYEQYF
.	TRBV30	TRBJ2-1	TRBD2	TGTGCCTGGAGTATGACTAGCGGGAGTTCGTTCTTC	CAWSMTSGSSFF
.	TRBV7-8	TRBJ2-5	TRBD1	TGTGCCAGCAGCTTAGCGACAGGGCCCTCGTGGGAGACCCAGTACTTC	CASSLATGPSWETQYF
.	TRBV7-9	TRBJ2-3	.	TGTGCCAGCAGCACCGGGCTCCCAGATACGCAGTATTTT	CASSTGLPDTQYF
.	TRBV29-1	TRBJ2-6	.	TGCAGCGTTGATATAACTGGGGCCAACGTCCTGACTTTC	CSVDITGANVLTF
.	TRBV7-2	TRBJ2-3	TRBD2	TGTGCCAGCAGCTTACCCCCGAGCTTTAGCGGGGCCAGCACAGATACGCAGTATTTT	CASSLPPSFSGASTDTQYF
.	TRBV27	TRBJ2-7	TRBD2	TGTGCCAGCAGTTCCGGGACTAGCGGAATCCACTACGAGCAGTACTTC	CASSSGTSGIHYEQYF
.	TRBV9	TRBJ1-2	.	TGTGCCAGCAGCGTAGGGGGGCCAAACTATGGCTACACCTTC	CASSVGGPNYGYTF
.	TRBV27	TRBJ2-4	.	TGTGCCAGCAGTCCTCAAATATGGGGCGCCAAAAACATTCAGTACTTC	CASSPQIWGAKNIQYF
.	TRBV28	TRBJ2-7	TRBD2	TGTGCCAGCATGGACGTTGTGCGGGAGGACGACGAGCAGTACTTC	CASMDVVREDDEQYF
once	TRBV5-1	TRBJ2-5	.	TGCGCCAGCAGCTACAGGGTGGGTCGGACCCAGTACTTC	CASSYRVGRTQYF
.	TRBV5-4	TRBJ1-2	.	TGTGCCAGCAGCTTGGGGGACAATACCTATGGCTACACCTTC	CASSLGDNTYGYTF
once	TRBV14	TRBJ2-1	.	TGTGCCAGCAGACCCACAGTCAGCTCCTACAATGAGCAGTTCTTC	CASRPTVSSYNEQFF
.	TRBV29-1	TRBJ2-4	TRBD1	TGCAGCGTAGAGGACAGGGCGGCCAAAAACATTCAGTACTTC	CSVEDRAAKNIQYF
.	TRBV20-1	TRBJ2-7	TRBD2	TGCAGTGCTGTAGCGGGAGGGCTGTCCTACGAGCAGTACTTC	CSAVAGGLSYEQYF
.	TRBV2	TRBJ2-1	TRBD2	TGTGCCAGCACCGGGGCGGGAGTAATTTACAATGAGCAGTTCTTC	CASTGAGVIYNEQFF
.	TRBV6-1	TRBJ2-3	TRBD2	TGTGCCAGCAGCGAAACTAGCGGGAGTCGCTCAGATACGCAGTATTTT	CASSETSGSRSDTQYF
.	TRBV5-6	TRBJ1-2	.	TGTGCCAGCAGCCCGACAGGTTTTATTCATGGCTACACCTTC	CASSPTGFIHGYTF
.	TRBV29-1	TRBJ1-2	.	TGCAGCGTTGAGGCTTGGCAAGGCTACACCTTC	CSVEAWQGYTF
.	TRBV1	TRBJ1-1	.	TGCACCAGCAGCCAAGAGGGGGGTTTGACTGAAGCTTTCTTT	CTSSQEGGLTEAFF
.	TRBV20-1	TRBJ2-1	TRBD2	TGCAGTGCCAGACTAGCGGACGATTCCTACAATGAGCAGTTCTTC	CSARLADDSYNEQFF
once	TRBV7-3	TRBJ2-1	.	TGTGCCAGCAGCACGAGGACCTACAATGAGCAGTTCTTC	CASSTRTYNEQFF
.	TRBV20-1	TRBJ1-5	.	TGCAGTGCGAAGGACAGCGATTATAGCAATCAGCCCCAGCATTTT	CSAKDSDYSNQPQHF
.	TRBV11-2	TRBJ2-7	.	TGTGCCAGCAGCCACCGGGGTTCCTACGAGCAGTACTTC	CASSHRGSYEQYF
.	TRBV12-3/TRBV12-4	TRBJ2-5	.	TGTGCCAGCACGAGACGCAGGATAGGAGAGACCCAGTACTTC	CASTRRRIGETQYF
.	TRBV4-1	TRBJ2-7	.	TGCGCCAGCAGCCAAGTTTCGGGAAAGGCCTACGAGCAGTACTTC	CASSQVSGKAYEQYF
.	TRBV12-3/TRBV12-4	TRBJ2-5	.	TGTGCCAGCAGTTTCTCCAGCATGCGAGAGACCCAGTACTTC	CASSFSSMRETQYF
.	TRBV7-9	TRBJ2-5	.	TGTGCCAGCAGCCTGGGACACCCCCAAGAGACCCAGTACTTC	CASSLGHPQETQYF
.	TRBV28	TRBJ2-5	.	TGTGCCAGCAGTCTCTTCGTGGCGCGGCAAGAGACCCAGTACTTC	CASSLFVARQETQYF
.	TRBV14	TRBJ2-3	TRBD2	TGTGCCAGCAGCCAAGCCCCGGGACTAGCGGTCACAGATACGCAGTATTTT	CASSQAPGLAVTDTQYF
.	TRBV2	TRBJ1-5	.	TGTGCCAGCAGTGAGTCCGGGGTTCCCAATCAGCCCCAGCATTTT	CASSESGVPNQPQHF
.	TRBV7-6	TRBJ2-5	.	TGTGCCAGCAGCTTAAGGTCGGCGGGCCGTCAAGAGACCCAGTACTTC	CASSLRSAGRQETQYF
once	TRBV29-1	TRBJ2-7	.	TGCAGCGTTGGGACGCCCTACGAGCAGTACTTC	CSVGTPYEQYF
.	TRBV27	TRBJ2-3	.	TGTGCCAGCAGTTTAGGGGGGAGGCCCACAGATACGCAGTATTTT	CASSLGGRPTDTQYF
.	TRBV27	TRBJ2-3	TRBD1	TGTGCCAGCAGTTACGATGGGACAGGGGAGGAAGATACGCAGTATTTT	CASSYDGTGEEDTQYF
.	TRBV20-1	TRBJ2-7	.	TGCAGTGCTAGAAATCCGGGCCTCTACGAGCAGTACTTC	CSARNPGLYEQYF
.	TRBV20-1	TRBJ1-1	.	TGCAGTGCTAGAGATGGGGCCAACACTGAAGCTTTCTTT	CSARDGANTEAFF
.	TRBV10-3	TRBJ2-1	.	TGTGCCATCAGGACGGCGACTAATCCTGAGCAGTTCTTC	CAIRTATNPEQFF
once	TRBV12-3/TRBV12-4	TRBJ2-2	TRBD1	TGTGCCAGCAGAGGACAGGGGGCGGTCGGAAGCGGGGAGCTGTTTTTT	CASRGQGAVGSGELFF
.	TRBV6-1	TRBJ2-3	.	TGTGCCAGCAGTGAAGGCATCACGTGGCGGATCACAGATACGCAGTATTTT	CASSEGITWRITDTQYF